The 4 T cell receptor beta chains below were found in one sample sequenced in a study of cytotoxic CD8 clonotypes in ibrutinib-treated CLL. Measured with immunoSEQ multiplex PCR; TCRdb has only the in-frame clones, and not every one. The sample gives approximately 5,500 clones, 65% to 70% of which show up once; about 41% is in the top ten. The sample consisted of PBMCs, taken before ibrutinib treatment. These receptors were taken from a human donor with chronic lymphocytic leukemia.

The genes are TRBV6-5 and TRBJ2-2; no clear D gene. The germline V gene has CDR1 MNHEY and CDR2 SVGAGI. CDR3 length equals 13 residues. Trimming cost V 6 bases and J 3 bases, with 8 bases left between them. The CDR3: CASSLEDTGELFF. CDR3 in DNA: TGTGCCAGCAGCCTGGAAGACACCGGGGAGCTGTTTTTT.

The chain has TRBV7-8 and TRBJ1-6, with 7 bases aligning to TRBD1. V trimming: 2 bases; J trimming: 9 bases; junction bases outside the gene matches: 7. The CDR3 is 15 residues long. The V gene's germline CDR1 is SGHVS and CDR2 FQNEAQ. For the CDR3, the DNA is TGTGCCAGCAGCTTACGAGACAGGGCTACTTCACCCCTCCACTTT. The encoded protein is CASSLRDRATSPLHF.

V and J are TRBV5-1 and TRBJ1-1; the D gene is possibly TRBD1 (5 bases). This CDR3 has 14 amino acids. Trimming took 4 bases from V and 1 from J, leaving 11 bases between them. Germline CDR1 SGHRS, CDR2 YFSETQ. CDR3 protein: CASSPGQWNTEAFF. The CDR3 coding sequence is TGCGCCAGCAGCCCAGGACAATGGAACACTGAAGCTTTCTTT.

The chain couples TRBV4-1 to TRBJ2-3, with D perhaps assigned TRBD1 or TRBD2 (5 bases each). The CDR3 spans 16 residues. Trimming shortened V by 3 bases and J by 1 base, and 14 bases separated the two germline ends. CDR1 and CDR2 from the germline V gene are MGHRA and YSYEKL. In DNA form, the CDR3 reads TGCGCCAGCAGCCAGGGTTGGGGGAGACGCACAGATACGCAGTATTTT. Translated: CASSQGWGRRTDTQYF.